This T cell receptor (beta chain) appears in the sequencing data of a study of identical twins. Study-wide results and limits: Fewer insertions characterized abundant cord blood beta clonotypes, whereas memory repertoires showed none.

TCRdb reanalysed the 5' RACE reads using MiXCR and keeps one entry per CDR3 protein. The sample contains some 590,000 distinct CDR3 sequences, 9.5% to 10% of which appear only once. As for this clonotype: Its matching antigen is unknown.

These data also featured in a second study, about yellow fever vaccine responses in identical twins.

The sequence came from a woman younger than 30 in good health. Sequenced sample: PBMCs.

The CDR3 sequence is CASRDSTNQPQHF. Written as DNA, the CDR3 is TGTGCCAGCAGGGACAGCACCAATCAGCCCCAGCATTTT. The chain uses TRBV12-3 or TRBV12-4 and TRBJ1-5; a possible D gene is TRBD1 (6 bases). This CDR3 is built from 13 residues. Trimming left V 6 bases short and J 3 bases short, with 9 bases between.